This is a list of T cell receptor beta chains from one sample in a study of T cell repertoires in cytomegalovirus infection. No antigen has been identified for these receptors. TCRdb ran MiXCR on the reads and lists one entry per CDR3 protein. The sample consists of about 340,000 distinct CDR3 sequences, about 27% of them appearing once. The source material was cultured PBMCs, sampled from culture after CMV antigen stimulation. These receptors were obtained from a human donor in good health (CMV status not recorded). Some clones in this sample may be carry-over from other donors' samples. Each CDR3 is given with its conserved first and last residue. The D gene is left open where the match is weak. Expanded clones get a size class; other rows say once, few or many, or leave the size out.

J gene | D gene | clone size | V gene | CDR3 protein | CDR3 DNA
TRBJ2-7 | TRBD2 | NA | TRBV27 | CASKQAGGTYEQYF | TGTGCCAGCAAACAAGCGGGAGGTACTTACGAGCAGTACTTC
TRBJ2-2 | TRBD2 | few | TRBV6-1 | CATGLAGVAGELFF | TGTGCCACCGGACTAGCGGGAGTGGCCGGGGAGCTGTTTTTT
TRBJ2-1 | TRBD2 | few | TRBV7-3 | CASSLTYLGIVPGSGSLFF | TGTGCCAGCAGCTTAACGTATTTGGGCATAGTTCCCGGGAGCGGGAGCCTGTTCTTC
TRBJ2-3 | TRBD2 | NA | TRBV3-1 | CASKVSGGDTQYF | TGTGCCAGCAAGGTCAGCGGGGGAGATACGCAGTATTTT
TRBJ1-6 | NA | NA | TRBV18 | CASSPPSGDNSPLHF | TGTGCCAGCTCACCACCGAGCGGGGATAATTCACCCCTCCACTTT
TRBJ1-4 | NA | once | TRBV12-3/TRBV12-4 | CASRGPHEKLFF | TGTGCCAGCAGGGGACCCCATGAAAAACTGTTTTTT
TRBJ1-5 | NA | NA | TRBV5-1 | CASSLSGFGNQPQHF | TGCGCCAGCAGCTTATCAGGGTTTGGCAATCAGCCCCAGCATTTT
TRBJ2-3 | TRBD2 | few | TRBV28 | CASRPTPPGLAGGTQYF | TGTGCCAGCAGACCAACGCCCCCCGGACTAGCGGGAGGTACGCAGTATTTT
TRBJ1-2 | NA | few | TRBV12-3/TRBV12-4 | CASSSPQGNYGYTF | TGTGCCAGCAGTTCCCCCCAGGGGAACTATGGCTACACCTTC
TRBJ1-4 | NA | NA | TRBV7-2 | CASSLDTGSGEKLFF | TGTGCCAGCAGCTTAGACACAGGGTCAGGTGAAAAACTGTTTTTT
TRBJ2-5 | NA | NA | TRBV6-1 | CASSEIGETQYF | TGTGCCAGCAGTGAAATAGGGGAGACCCAGTACTTC
TRBJ1-1 | NA | few | TRBV11-2 | CASSSNRAEAFF | TGTGCCAGCAGCTCCAACAGGGCCGAAGCTTTCTTT
TRBJ1-5 | NA | NA | TRBV7-2 | CASSDVAENQPQHF | TGTGCCAGCAGCGACGTGGCAGAGAATCAGCCCCAGCATTTT
TRBJ1-1 | TRBD1 | NA | TRBV5-6 | CASSRQLPGQVFDMNTEAFF | TGTGCCAGCAGTCGACAACTACCGGGACAGGTTTTTGATATGAACACTGAAGCTTTCTTT
TRBJ2-7 | NA | NA | TRBV7-6 | CASSAGQGGGYEQYF | TGTGCCAGCAGCGCTGGACAGGGAGGGGGGTACGAGCAGTACTTC
TRBJ1-1 | NA | NA | TRBV19 | CASSIAGEWTEAFF | TGTGCCAGTAGTATAGCAGGGGAGTGGACTGAAGCTTTCTTT
TRBJ2-7 | TRBD2 | few | TRBV6-1 | CASSPEVAGSYEQYF | TGTGCCAGCAGTCCAGAGGTAGCGGGTTCCTACGAGCAGTACTTC
TRBJ2-7 | NA | NA | TRBV11-2 | CASSLETEQYF | TGTGCCAGCAGCTTAGAAACCGAGCAGTACTTC
TRBJ1-5 | NA | NA | TRBV6-1 | CASSEAGQPRGEPQHF | TGTGCCAGCAGTGAAGCCGGTCAACCCCGGGGAGAGCCCCAGCATTTT
TRBJ2-5 | TRBD2 | few | TRBV20-1 | CSARRNSGGLETQYF | TGCAGTGCCCGCAGGAATAGCGGGGGGTTAGAGACCCAGTACTTC
TRBJ2-1 | TRBD1 | few | TRBV7-2 | CASSFRDRVIDEQFF | TGTGCCAGCAGCTTCCGGGACAGGGTGATCGATGAGCAGTTCTTC
TRBJ1-1 | NA | NA | TRBV19 | CASSMRQGRMNTEAFF | TGTGCCAGTAGTATGAGGCAGGGGAGGATGAACACTGAAGCTTTCTTT
TRBJ2-7 | TRBD1 | NA | TRBV3-1 | CATTQGSNYEQYF | TGTGCCACCACACAGGGGTCGAACTACGAGCAGTACTTC
TRBJ2-1 | NA | few | TRBV6-1 | CASSARTSDSYNEQFF | TGTGCCAGCAGTGCCCGGACAAGTGACTCCTACAATGAGCAGTTCTTC
TRBJ2-3 | TRBD2 | many | TRBV30 | CAWVAGGPTDTQYF | TGTGCCTGGGTAGCGGGAGGGCCGACAGATACGCAGTATTTT
TRBJ1-5 | NA | NA | TRBV13 | CASSKGHLNQPQHF | TGTGCCAGCAGCAAGGGACACCTCAATCAGCCCCAGCATTTT
TRBJ2-3 | NA | many | TRBV7-8 | CASSSKRDTQYF | TGTGCCAGCAGCTCCAAGAGGGATACGCAGTATTTT
TRBJ1-2 | TRBD1 | NA | TRBV12-3/TRBV12-4 | CASSQQGHYGYTF | TGTGCCAGCAGTCAACAGGGGCACTATGGCTACACCTTC
TRBJ2-7 | NA | NA | TRBV9 | CASSGGAGRGAYEQYF | TGTGCCAGCAGCGGAGGGGCAGGGAGAGGGGCCTACGAGCAGTACTTC
TRBJ2-7 | TRBD1 | NA | TRBV20-1 | CSARTGTGGVSEQYF | TGCAGTGCTAGGACCGGGACAGGCGGTGTCTCCGAGCAGTACTTC
TRBJ1-3 | NA | NA | TRBV18 | CASSPRDLTGNTIYF | TGTGCCAGCTCACCTCGGGACTTAACAGGAAACACCATATATTTT
TRBJ2-2 | NA | NA | TRBV6-1 | CASPNPGGGKGELFF | TGTGCCAGTCCGAACCCGGGGGGCGGGAAGGGGGAGCTGTTTTTT
TRBJ1-2 | TRBD1 | few | TRBV7-3 | CASSPRDRDDGYTF | TGTGCCAGCAGTCCCCGGGACAGGGATGATGGCTACACCTTC
TRBJ2-7 | NA | few | TRBV7-8 | CASSFSPGSYEQYF | TGTGCCAGCAGCTTCTCCCCAGGATCCTACGAGCAGTACTTC
TRBJ2-1 | NA | few | TRBV7-8 | CARNVEGYEQFF | TGTGCCAGAAATGTCGAGGGGTATGAGCAGTTCTTC
TRBJ1-1 | NA | many | TRBV7-6 | CASSLEDGHRAFF | TGTGCCAGCAGCTTAGAGGACGGCCATAGAGCTTTCTTT
TRBJ1-5 | NA | many | TRBV7-9 | CASSQDGPNQPQHF | TGTGCCAGCAGCCAGGACGGCCCCAATCAGCCCCAGCATTTT
TRBJ2-5 | TRBD2 | few | TRBV7-9 | CASSLSGAGQETQYF | TGTGCCAGCAGCTTAAGCGGGGCAGGGCAAGAGACCCAGTACTTC
TRBJ2-1 | TRBD1 | NA | TRBV7-2 | CASSVDRDNEQFF | TGTGCCAGCAGCGTCGACAGGGACAATGAGCAGTTCTTC
TRBJ1-1 | TRBD1 | many | TRBV7-9 | CASSFLWTGGDPREAFF | TGTGCCAGCAGCTTTTTGTGGACAGGGGGCGATCCCCGTGAAGCTTTCTTT
TRBJ2-7 | NA | NA | TRBV14 | CASSRDLSSYEQYF | TGTGCCAGCAGCCGGGATCTAAGCTCCTACGAGCAGTACTTC
TRBJ1-5 | NA | many | TRBV4-1 | CASSHKQGFGQPQHF | TGCGCCAGCAGCCACAAACAGGGATTCGGGCAGCCCCAGCATTTT
TRBJ1-2 | NA | few | TRBV6-6 | CASSYSGSYGYTF | TGTGCCAGCAGTTACTCAGGGAGCTATGGCTACACCTTC
TRBJ1-1 | NA | NA | TRBV6-2/TRBV6-3 | CASSYLGTRFGNTEAFF | TGTGCCAGCAGTTACCTCGGCACACGCTTCGGCAACACTGAAGCTTTCTTT
TRBJ1-1 | NA | NA | TRBV10-3 | CAISEDGTRNTEAFF | TGTGCCATCAGCGAGGACGGGACGCGGAACACTGAAGCTTTCTTT
TRBJ1-1 | NA | few | TRBV5-1 | CASSLVGEDTEAFF | TGCGCCAGCAGCTTGGTCGGGGAAGACACTGAAGCTTTCTTT
TRBJ1-6 | TRBD1 | few | TRBV7-3 | CASSLGTVNSPLHF | TGTGCCAGCAGCTTAGGGACAGTTAATTCACCCCTCCACTTT
TRBJ2-1 | NA | NA | TRBV14 | CASSPPGPFTGEQFF | TGTGCCAGCAGCCCTCCGGGACCCTTTACTGGCGAGCAGTTCTTC
TRBJ2-2 | NA | few | TRBV7-2 | CASSLPSRAAGELFF | TGTGCCAGCAGCTTACCTAGTCGAGCGGCCGGGGAGCTGTTTTTT
TRBJ1-6 | NA | NA | TRBV11-2 | CASSLNSLTDSPLHF | TGTGCCAGCAGCTTAAATTCCCTCACCGATTCACCCCTCCACTTT
TRBJ1-4 | TRBD1 | few | TRBV7-4 | CASSLAGTENEKLFF | TGTGCCAGCAGCTTAGCTGGGACAGAGAATGAAAAACTGTTTTTT
TRBJ2-7 | TRBD2 | NA | TRBV28 | CASTSPSLAGGEQYF | TGTGCCAGCACCTCCCCCTCGCTAGCGGGAGGCGAGCAGTACTTC
TRBJ2-3 | TRBD2 | few | TRBV5-4 | CASSGGLAVTDTQYF | TGTGCCAGCAGCGGAGGACTAGCGGTCACAGATACGCAGTATTTT
TRBJ2-1 | TRBD1 | few | TRBV5-1 | CASSFWLQQGTPYNEQFF | TGCGCCAGCAGCTTTTGGCTCCAACAGGGGACGCCCTACAATGAGCAGTTCTTC
TRBJ1-5 | NA | NA | TRBV7-2 | CASSSEGGVRQPQHF | TGTGCCAGCAGCTCCGAGGGGGGCGTCAGGCAGCCCCAGCATTTT